This T cell receptor beta chain appears in the sequencing data of a study of blood T cell repertoires in COVID-19. Some clones are missing from TCRdb's copy, which holds only in-frame ones; the method was immunoSEQ multiplex PCR. The sample holds 450,000 to 500,000 clones, approximately 90% seen once. Looked up from germline, CDR1 is SNHLY and CDR2 is FYNNEI. J lost 5 bases, V lost 7 bases, and 6 bases had no gene match. The CDR3 runs to 14 residues. The V and J genes are TRBV2 and TRBJ2-2; 8 nucleotides agree with TRBD1. The clonotype comes from a woman in her sixties who had recovered from COVID-19. The sequenced material came from PBMCs or T cells enriched from blood (not recorded which). CDR3 residues: CASTIGQGTGELFF. The DNA for the CDR3 is TGTGCCAGCACCATCGGACAGGGTACCGGGGAGCTGTTTTTT.